Listed below are T cell receptor beta chains from one sample, sequenced in a study of regulatory T cells in long-lasting Graves disease. Via MiXCR, TCRdb re-called the multiplex PCR reads, giving one row per CDR3 protein. The table shows roughly 490,000 distinct CDR3 sequences, with roughly 22% occurring only once. The sequences come from peripheral blood mononuclear cells (PBMCs), collected when the disease was refractory, from a patient treated with antithyroid drugs. These receptors all come from a female donor with Graves disease. The CDR3 runs from the conserved cysteine through the conserved F or W. Fields, in order: V gene, clone size, D gene, J gene, CDR3 DNA, CDR3 protein. A D gene is named only where the DNA matches it firmly. The listing skips clone size in some rows; elsewhere it reads once, few, many or a size class.

v_call: TRBV7-2
clone_size: many
d_call: .
j_call: TRBJ1-2
cdr3_nt: TGTGCCAGCAGCATCACCAACCGGGACGAGCTCTATGGCTACACCTTC
cdr3_aa: CASSITNRDELYGYTF

v_call: TRBV19
clone_size: .
d_call: .
j_call: TRBJ2-6
cdr3_nt: TGTGCCAGTAGTATGGGGACAGGGGCCAACGTCCTGACTTTC
cdr3_aa: CASSMGTGANVLTF

v_call: TRBV2
clone_size: many
d_call: .
j_call: TRBJ2-5
cdr3_nt: TGTGCCAGCAGTGTCCCTCGGGGTGAGACCCAGTACTTC
cdr3_aa: CASSVPRGETQYF

v_call: TRBV20-1
clone_size: many
d_call: TRBD1
j_call: TRBJ2-7
cdr3_nt: TGCAGTGCTAGCTGGGACAGCCTACACTCCTACGAGCAGTACTTC
cdr3_aa: CSASWDSLHSYEQYF

v_call: TRBV2
clone_size: many
d_call: .
j_call: TRBJ2-7
cdr3_nt: TGTGCCAGCAGTCCATTATCGGGGCCCTTGTCCTACGAGCAGTACTTC
cdr3_aa: CASSPLSGPLSYEQYF

v_call: TRBV6-1
clone_size: .
d_call: TRBD1
j_call: TRBJ1-1
cdr3_nt: TGTGCCAGCAGACTCAAACAGGGGACTGAAGCTTTCTTT
cdr3_aa: CASRLKQGTEAFF

v_call: TRBV28
clone_size: many
d_call: .
j_call: TRBJ2-7
cdr3_nt: TGTGCCAGCAGCTTAGGGGACTACGAGCAGTACTTC
cdr3_aa: CASSLGDYEQYF

v_call: TRBV6-2/TRBV6-3
clone_size: many
d_call: .
j_call: TRBJ2-5
cdr3_nt: TGTGCCAGCAGTTACTTGGGGACATTTACTGAGACCCAGTACTTC
cdr3_aa: CASSYLGTFTETQYF

v_call: TRBV28
clone_size: many
d_call: TRBD1
j_call: TRBJ1-2
cdr3_nt: TGTGCCAGCAGGTCGACAGGGGTCCGTAATGGCTACACCTTC
cdr3_aa: CASRSTGVRNGYTF

v_call: TRBV7-3
clone_size: .
d_call: .
j_call: TRBJ1-1
cdr3_nt: TGTGCCAGCAGCTTATCACAGGCGGCTGAAGCTTTCTTT
cdr3_aa: CASSLSQAAEAFF

v_call: TRBV6-1
clone_size: .
d_call: .
j_call: TRBJ1-1
cdr3_nt: TGTGCCAGCAGTACGGACACGGGCCTCGAGACTGAAGCTTTCTTT
cdr3_aa: CASSTDTGLETEAFF

v_call: TRBV28
clone_size: many
d_call: TRBD2
j_call: TRBJ2-7
cdr3_nt: TGTGCCAGCAGAATAGCGGGAGCGATCAACGAGCAGTACTTC
cdr3_aa: CASRIAGAINEQYF

v_call: TRBV28
clone_size: .
d_call: .
j_call: TRBJ2-1
cdr3_nt: TGTGCCAGCAGTTTATCCTCCCCCCTCCCCGAGCAGTTCTTC
cdr3_aa: CASSLSSPLPEQFF

v_call: TRBV19
clone_size: few
d_call: TRBD1
j_call: TRBJ1-2
cdr3_nt: TGTGCCAGTAGTGAACGACAGGGCTATGGCTACACCTTC
cdr3_aa: CASSERQGYGYTF

v_call: TRBV20-1
clone_size: few
d_call: TRBD2
j_call: TRBJ2-1
cdr3_nt: TGCAGTGCCATGACTAGCGGGATAACCAATGAGCAGTTCTTC
cdr3_aa: CSAMTSGITNEQFF

v_call: TRBV28
clone_size: many
d_call: .
j_call: TRBJ2-2
cdr3_nt: TGTGCCAGCAGTTTTCAGGGGTCCACCGGGGAGCTGTTTTTT
cdr3_aa: CASSFQGSTGELFF

v_call: TRBV29-1
clone_size: .
d_call: .
j_call: TRBJ1-2
cdr3_nt: TGCAGCGTTGATAACCCCTTGGGCAGCTATGGCTACACCTTC
cdr3_aa: CSVDNPLGSYGYTF

v_call: TRBV19
clone_size: many
d_call: TRBD2
j_call: TRBJ2-5
cdr3_nt: TGTGCCAGTAGTCTCTTAGCGGGAGCCGGGGGAGAGACCCAGTACTTC
cdr3_aa: CASSLLAGAGGETQYF

v_call: TRBV12-5
clone_size: .
d_call: TRBD2
j_call: TRBJ2-1
cdr3_nt: TGTGCTAGTGGTTTGAGAGCGGGAGGAGGAAATGAGCAGTTCTTC
cdr3_aa: CASGLRAGGGNEQFF

v_call: TRBV19
clone_size: .
d_call: .
j_call: TRBJ1-1
cdr3_nt: TGTGCCAGTAGTATCGGAGGGACATGGGGGACTGAAGCTTTCTTT
cdr3_aa: CASSIGGTWGTEAFF

v_call: TRBV14
clone_size: few
d_call: .
j_call: TRBJ2-6
cdr3_nt: TGTGCCAGCAGCCAAGATGTATTCCCCTGGGAGCCCGGGGCCAACGTCCTGACTTTC
cdr3_aa: CASSQDVFPWEPGANVLTF

v_call: TRBV11-3
clone_size: few
d_call: TRBD2
j_call: TRBJ2-5
cdr3_nt: TGTGCCAGCAGTCACGGCACCGGGACTAGCGGGAGTACAGAAGAGACCCAGTACTTC
cdr3_aa: CASSHGTGTSGSTEETQYF

v_call: TRBV6-4
clone_size: many
d_call: .
j_call: TRBJ2-7
cdr3_nt: TGTGCCAGCAGTGAAGCCCTGAACTACGAGCAGTACTTC
cdr3_aa: CASSEALNYEQYF

v_call: TRBV11-2
clone_size: many
d_call: .
j_call: TRBJ1-2
cdr3_nt: TGTGCCAGCAGCTTTGGCCCGACGGGTGGCTACACCTTC
cdr3_aa: CASSFGPTGGYTF

v_call: TRBV28
clone_size: few
d_call: .
j_call: TRBJ2-3
cdr3_nt: TGTGCCAGCAGTTTAGCCCTCCCCTCATGGAGCTTCCATAGCACAGATACGCAGTATTTT
cdr3_aa: CASSLALPSWSFHSTDTQYF

v_call: TRBV9
clone_size: few
d_call: TRBD1
j_call: TRBJ1-6
cdr3_nt: TGTGCCAGCGGCGGGACAGGGGGTTCACCCCTCCACTTT
cdr3_aa: CASGGTGGSPLHF

v_call: TRBV29-1
clone_size: .
d_call: TRBD2
j_call: TRBJ2-1
cdr3_nt: TGCAGCGTTTCTGCTAGCGGGGGCCAATACAATGAGCAGTTCTTC
cdr3_aa: CSVSASGGQYNEQFF

v_call: TRBV28
clone_size: many
d_call: TRBD1
j_call: TRBJ1-2
cdr3_nt: TGTGCCAGCAGTCAAACAGGGGGCTTGACCTATGGCTACACCTTC
cdr3_aa: CASSQTGGLTYGYTF

v_call: TRBV5-1
clone_size: few
d_call: .
j_call: TRBJ1-4
cdr3_nt: TGCGCCAGCAGCTCTTCCGGGACGGCAATTAATGAAAAACTGTTTTTT
cdr3_aa: CASSSSGTAINEKLFF

v_call: TRBV9
clone_size: .
d_call: TRBD1
j_call: TRBJ1-1
cdr3_nt: TGTGCCAGCAGCGAAGGACAGGAATCGAACACTGAAGCTTTCTTT
cdr3_aa: CASSEGQESNTEAFF

v_call: TRBV7-3
clone_size: .
d_call: .
j_call: TRBJ2-5
cdr3_nt: TGTGCCAGCAGCTTACCATCCCCAAAAGAGACCCAGTACTTC
cdr3_aa: CASSLPSPKETQYF

v_call: TRBV6-2/TRBV6-3
clone_size: many
d_call: .
j_call: TRBJ1-5
cdr3_nt: TGTGCCAGCAGTTCCCCGACAGGCCTTAGCAATCAGCCCCAGCATTTT
cdr3_aa: CASSSPTGLSNQPQHF

v_call: TRBV2
clone_size: many
d_call: .
j_call: TRBJ1-5
cdr3_nt: TGTGCCAGCAGTCAGGGCATAGGCAATCAGCCCCAGCATTTT
cdr3_aa: CASSQGIGNQPQHF

v_call: TRBV12-3/TRBV12-4
clone_size: many
d_call: .
j_call: TRBJ1-2
cdr3_nt: TGTGCCAGCAGTTTAGGGGCGGAGCGGGACACCGGGGGTGGCTACACCTTC
cdr3_aa: CASSLGAERDTGGGYTF

v_call: TRBV4-1
clone_size: .
d_call: TRBD2
j_call: TRBJ2-2
cdr3_nt: TGCGCCAGCAGCCGCCCAAGGGGTAGCGGGGTCACCGGGGAGCTGTTTTTT
cdr3_aa: CASSRPRGSGVTGELFF

v_call: TRBV11-2
clone_size: many
d_call: .
j_call: TRBJ2-7
cdr3_nt: TGTGCCAGCAGCTTAGGAGGAGGGTCGGGAAGCTCCTACGAGCAGTACTTC
cdr3_aa: CASSLGGGSGSSYEQYF

v_call: TRBV28
clone_size: many
d_call: .
j_call: TRBJ1-6
cdr3_nt: TGTGCCAGCAGTCGAACAGGCCCCCCAGCAAGAGGGAATTCACCCCTCCACTTT
cdr3_aa: CASSRTGPPARGNSPLHF

v_call: TRBV20-1
clone_size: .
d_call: .
j_call: TRBJ2-7
cdr3_nt: TGCAGTGCTAGAGATATCCGAGGCTCCTACGAGCAGTACTTC
cdr3_aa: CSARDIRGSYEQYF

v_call: TRBV20-1
clone_size: few
d_call: .
j_call: TRBJ2-5
cdr3_nt: TGCAGTGCTAGCCACACTACAGAACAAGAGACCCAGTACTTC
cdr3_aa: CSASHTTEQETQYF

v_call: TRBV7-2
clone_size: few
d_call: .
j_call: TRBJ1-3
cdr3_nt: TGTGCCAGCAGCGAAGTACGCTTTGGGGGAAACACCATATATTTT
cdr3_aa: CASSEVRFGGNTIYF

v_call: TRBV25-1
clone_size: .
d_call: .
j_call: TRBJ2-7
cdr3_nt: TGTGCCAGCAGTCGGGAGTACGGGACCTCCTACGAGCAGTACTTC
cdr3_aa: CASSREYGTSYEQYF

v_call: TRBV6-1
clone_size: many
d_call: .
j_call: TRBJ2-5
cdr3_nt: TGTGCCAGCAGTGAAGGATCCTGGGAGACCCAGTACTTC
cdr3_aa: CASSEGSWETQYF